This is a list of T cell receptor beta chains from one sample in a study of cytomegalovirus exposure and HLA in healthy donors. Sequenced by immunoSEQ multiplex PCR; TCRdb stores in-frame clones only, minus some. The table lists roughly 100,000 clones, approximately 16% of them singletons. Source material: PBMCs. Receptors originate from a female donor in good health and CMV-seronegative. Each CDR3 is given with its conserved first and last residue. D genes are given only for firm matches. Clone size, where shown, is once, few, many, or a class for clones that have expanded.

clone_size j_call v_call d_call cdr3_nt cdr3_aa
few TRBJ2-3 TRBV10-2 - TGCGCCAGCAGTGGATCTAGCCAAGGTACGCAGTATTTT CASSGSSQGTQYF
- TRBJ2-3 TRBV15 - TGTGCCACCAAAGACACAAGATACACAGATACGCAGTATTTT CATKDTRYTDTQYF
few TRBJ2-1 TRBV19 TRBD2 TGTGCCACGTCAGGTGGAGCGGGAGTCGAGCAGTTCTTC CATSGGAGVEQFF
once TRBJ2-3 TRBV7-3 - TGTGCCAGCAGCTTAAAGCTACTAAGCGGGACAACAGATACGCAGTATTTT CASSLKLLSGTTDTQYF
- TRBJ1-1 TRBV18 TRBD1 TGTGCCAGCTCACCACGGGCAGGGGGCTTAATGAACACTGAAGCTTTCTTT CASSPRAGGLMNTEAFF
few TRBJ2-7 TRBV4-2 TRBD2 TGTGCCAGCAGCGTAACTATAACTAGCGGGAGCTACGAGCAGTACTTC CASSVTITSGSYEQYF
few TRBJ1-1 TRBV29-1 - TGCAGCGTAGAGGGTCTCACTGAAGCTTTCTTT CSVEGLTEAFF
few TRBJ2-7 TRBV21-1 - TGTGCCAGCAGAGGTAGCGGGACTTACGAGCAGTACTTC CASRGSGTYEQYF
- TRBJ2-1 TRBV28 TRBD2 TGTGCCAGCACCGGACTAGCGGGAGATTACGGTTCCTACAATGAGCAGTTCTTC CASTGLAGDYGSYNEQFF
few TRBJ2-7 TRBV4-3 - TGCGCCAGCAGCCCGAGGGTTACGACCTACGAGCAGTACTTC CASSPRVTTYEQYF
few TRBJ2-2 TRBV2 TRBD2 TGTGCCTCGAGGGGGGTAGCGGGGTGGAACACCGGGGAGCTGTTTTTT CASRGVAGWNTGELFF
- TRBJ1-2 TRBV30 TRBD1 TGTGCCTGGAGTGTAATGTGGACAGGGAATGGCTACACCTTC CAWSVMWTGNGYTF
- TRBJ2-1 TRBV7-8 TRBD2 TGTGCCAGCAGCTTTTTAGCGGGAGGGATCGAACAGTTCTTC CASSFLAGGIEQFF
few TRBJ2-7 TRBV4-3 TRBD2 TGCGCCAGCAGCCAATGGTTCGGGACTAGCGGGAGTGGGTACGAGCAGTACTTC CASSQWFGTSGSGYEQYF
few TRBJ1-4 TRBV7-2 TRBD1 TGTGCCAGCAGCTTAAGGGGACAGGGAGGCGAAAAACTGTTTTTT CASSLRGQGGEKLFF
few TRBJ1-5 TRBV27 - TGTGCCAGCAGTGTAAATAGCAATCAGCCCCAGCATTTT CASSVNSNQPQHF
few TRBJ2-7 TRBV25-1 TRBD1 TGTGCCAGCCAGAGAGGGACAGGTGTCTACGAGCAGTACTTC CASQRGTGVYEQYF
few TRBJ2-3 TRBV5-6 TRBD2 TGTGCCAGCAGCCCGCTAGCGGGGGGAATCGGAGATACGCAGTATTTT CASSPLAGGIGDTQYF
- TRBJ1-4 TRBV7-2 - TGTGCCAGCAGCTTAGAAACAGGAGAATGGGAAAAACTGTTTTTT CASSLETGEWEKLFF
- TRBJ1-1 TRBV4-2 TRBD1 TGTGCCAGCAGCCAAGGATCACAGGGGGTCACTGAAGCTTTCTTT CASSQGSQGVTEAFF
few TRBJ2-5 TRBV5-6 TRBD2 TGTGCCAGCAGCTTGCAGGCGGGGGGTTGGGAGACCCAGTACTTC CASSLQAGGWETQYF
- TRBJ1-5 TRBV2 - TGTGCCAGCAGGGGGGGGGAACAGCCCCAGCATTTT CASRGGEQPQHF
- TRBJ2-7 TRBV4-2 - TGTGCCAGCAGCGTCGGCGTCATAAGAGGCAGTTACGAGCAGTACTTC CASSVGVIRGSYEQYF
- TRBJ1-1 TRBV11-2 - TGTGCCAGCAGCTTAAATCGGGTTGAAGCTTTCTTT CASSLNRVEAFF
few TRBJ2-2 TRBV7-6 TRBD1 TGTGCCAGCAGCAGTTCGACAGGGGCCACCGGGGAGCTGTTTTTT CASSSSTGATGELFF
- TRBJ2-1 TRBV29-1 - TGCAGCGTTGTTGGGCTAGGGGGGGACAATGAGCAGTTCTTC CSVVGLGGDNEQFF
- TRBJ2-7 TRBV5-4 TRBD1 TGTGCCAGCAGCGTAAGGGGGCATGGACACGAGCAGTACTTC CASSVRGHGHEQYF
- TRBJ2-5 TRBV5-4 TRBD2 TGTGCCAGCAAGGGACTAGCGGGATCCTTGGGAGAGACCCAGTACTTC CASKGLAGSLGETQYF
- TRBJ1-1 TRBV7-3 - TGTGCCAGCAGCATCGACAGAAACACTGAAGCTTTCTTT CASSIDRNTEAFF
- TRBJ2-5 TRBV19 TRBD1 TGTGCCAGTAGTATGGGCGGACAGGCGGACGCCGGGCAGTACTTC CASSMGGQADAGQYF
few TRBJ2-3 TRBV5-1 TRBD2 TGCGCCAGCAGTTTTAGCGGGAGGGGCACAGATACGCAGTATTTT CASSFSGRGTDTQYF
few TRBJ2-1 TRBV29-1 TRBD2 TGCAGCGTTCCGCTAACTAGCGGGGGTTACAATGAGCAGTTCTTC CSVPLTSGGYNEQFF
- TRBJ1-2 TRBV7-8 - TGTGCCAGCAGCCCTGAGGGGGGGTTATACTATGGCTACACCTTC CASSPEGGLYYGYTF
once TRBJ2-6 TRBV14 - TGTGCCAGCAGCCAGCAACCTGGGCGTGGGGCCAACGTCCTGACTTTC CASSQQPGRGANVLTF
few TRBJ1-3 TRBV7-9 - TGTGCCAGCCCAGGGGAAACCTTCTCTGGAAACACCATATATTTT CASPGETFSGNTIYF
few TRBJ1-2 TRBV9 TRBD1 TGTGCCAGCAGTCGTATTACCGGGACAGGGCTTGGCTACACCTTC CASSRITGTGLGYTF
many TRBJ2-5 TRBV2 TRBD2 TGTGCCAGCAGGTCGACTAGCGGGACCAGTAGGGCCCAGTACTTC CASRSTSGTSRAQYF
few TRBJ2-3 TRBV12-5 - TGTGCTAGTGGTTTGGTACCCACTGCAGATACGCAGTATTTT CASGLVPTADTQYF
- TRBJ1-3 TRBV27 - TGTGCCAGCAGTTTATCGAGGCAGGGAACGGGCTCTGGAAACACCATATATTTT CASSLSRQGTGSGNTIYF
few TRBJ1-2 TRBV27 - TGTGCCAGCAGTCCGTCGACAGGTCCGTTGTATGGCTACACCTTC CASSPSTGPLYGYTF
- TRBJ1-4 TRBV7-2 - TGTGCCAGCAGCCTCGTGGGGGGGGGAAAACTGTTTTTT CASSLVGGGKLFF
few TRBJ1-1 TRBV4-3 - TGCGCCAGCAGCCAAGAATATGAGGCACATCACACTGAAGCTTTCTTT CASSQEYEAHHTEAFF
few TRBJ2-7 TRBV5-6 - TGTGCCAGCAGCCCGCTCATAAGGGGCCCATCCTACGAGCAGTACTTC CASSPLIRGPSYEQYF
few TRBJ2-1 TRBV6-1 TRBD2 TGTGCCAGCAGTGTAGGGCTAGCGGGGGGCAATGAGCAGTTCTTC CASSVGLAGGNEQFF
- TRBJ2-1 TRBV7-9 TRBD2 TGTGCCAGCAGCTTAGCAGGAGCGGGGGCATACAATGAGCAGTTCTTC CASSLAGAGAYNEQFF
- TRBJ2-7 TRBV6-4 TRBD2 TGTGCCAGCACTCGAGCGGGAGAGGGGGACGAGCAGTACTTC CASTRAGEGDEQYF
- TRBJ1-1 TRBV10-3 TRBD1 TGTGCCACCAGGACAGGGGACACTGAAGCTTTCTTT CATRTGDTEAFF
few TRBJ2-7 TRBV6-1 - TGTGCCAGCAGTGAACATCCAGGGAATTACGAGCAGTACTTC CASSEHPGNYEQYF
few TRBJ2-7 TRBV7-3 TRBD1 TGTGCCAGCAGTCAAACAGGGGGCTACGAGCAGTACTTC CASSQTGGYEQYF
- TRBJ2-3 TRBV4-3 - TGCGCCAGCAGCCAAGATTCAGGGCCAGATACGCAGTATTTT CASSQDSGPDTQYF
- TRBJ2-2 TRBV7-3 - TGTGCCAGCAGCTTACGCAGCGGTAACACCGGGGAGCTGTTTTTT CASSLRSGNTGELFF
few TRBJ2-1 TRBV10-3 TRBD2 TGTGCCATCACCGCGGGACTAGCGGGAGCCAATGAGCAGTTCTTC CAITAGLAGANEQFF
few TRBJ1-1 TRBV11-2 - TGTGCCAGCAGCTTAAGGGGCTCACATGGCTCTGAAGCTTTCTTT CASSLRGSHGSEAFF
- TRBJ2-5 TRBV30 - TGTGCCTGGAGTGGGCAGTACGAGACCCAGTACTTC CAWSGQYETQYF
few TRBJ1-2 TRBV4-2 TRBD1 TGTGCCAGCAGCCAAGTTGACAGGGCCCTCCCGATCGACTTC CASSQVDRALPIDF